This record looks at one T cell receptor (beta chain) sequence and its context. In each case, RNA was isolated and then reverse transcribed into cDNA as the sequencing template. Clones were sequenced by immunoSEQ multiplex PCR, and TCRdb holds only the in-frame ones, with some missing. This sample carries 200,000 to 250,000 clones, 66% of them seen once, and the ten largest clones take roughly 1.2%. Germline trimming cut 7 bases from V and 4 bases from J; bases unmatched to any gene: 8. Per germline, CDR1 ENHRY and CDR2 SYGVKD. The CDR3 is made up of 14 amino acids. The source of the sample is a study of CD8+ T cells in alopecia areata. Treatment specified: oral pan-JAK inhibitor, 5-10 mg twice daily.

The chain recombines TRBV10-3 with TRBJ2-7; 9 bases are a match to TRBD1. Sample: CD4+ T cells sorted from blood, taken at approximately week 44, from a patient treated with tofacitinib. This receptor was obtained from a human donor with alopecia areata. CDR3 region: CAITPGQGNYEQYF. CDR3 DNA sequence: TGTGCCATCACCCCAGGACAGGGGAATTACGAGCAGTACTTC.